This T cell receptor (beta chain) stems from a study of blood T cell repertoires in COVID-19. Study summary: COVID-19 samples, acute and convalescent, were from the United States, Italy and Spain. The analysed material was cDNA or gDNA that came from T cells, B-cell-depleted T cells, or PBMCs.

The germline V gene encodes CDR1 SGHVS and CDR2 FNYEAQ. Trimming took 5 bases from V and 8 from J, leaving 12 bases between them. The CDR3 runs 12 residues. How the authors handled the data: From reference gene primer amplification, estimates of nucleated cell counts were derived. Assay used: immunoSEQ multiplex PCR; TCRdb lists only in-frame clones, some missing. That table supplies the V and J calls and clone size; D and trimming were determined from the DNA. This sample has around 99,000 clones, with 80% to 85% found just once. This sequence joins TRBV7-6 and TRBJ1-2; a possible D gene is TRBD1 (6 bases). The clonotype was recovered from a man aged 65 to 79 with acute or convalescent COVID-19. The sample consisted of peripheral blood. The CDR3 nucleotides read TGTGCCAGCAGCGGAACAGGGCGCGGCTACACCTTC. Translated, it gives CASSGTGRGYTF.